These 17 T cell receptor beta chains were sequenced from one sample in a study of blood T cell repertoires in COVID-19. Generated by immunoSEQ multiplex PCR, the TCRdb table keeps only in-frame clones and is missing some. The table lists some 260,000 clones, 70% to 90% of them singletons. The sequencing sample was made of PBMCs or T cells enriched from blood (not recorded which). These receptor sequences come from a man in his forties who had recovered from COVID-19.

To note about this clone: A read error may account for a junction end that differs from germline. V gene TRBV18 combines with J gene TRBJ2-3; 7 nucleotides match TRBD1. This CDR3 has 15 residues. Germline V gene data show CDR1 as KGHSH and CDR2 as LQKENI. The CDR3 region is CASSPPGQSTDTQYF. DNA of the CDR3: TGTGCCAGCTCGCCACCGGGACAGAGCACAGATACGCAGTATTTT. The full variable domain, its missing parts supplied by reference TRBV18 and TRBJ2-3, is NAGVMQNPRHLVRRRGQEARLRCSPMKGHSHVYWYRQLPEEGLKFMVYLQKENIIDESGMPKERFSAEFPKEGPSILRIQQVVRGDSAAYFCASSPPGQSTDTQYFGPGTRLTVL.

The chain uses TRBV2 and TRBJ2-5, with TRBD2 matching over 7 bases. Germline values: CDR1 SNHLY, CDR2 FYNNEI. The CDR3 length is 12 residues. The V gene end was trimmed by 5 bases and the J gene end by 5 bases; junction bases not matched to a gene: 2. CDR3 region: CASSPGRETQYF. Written as DNA, the CDR3 is TGTGCCAGCAGTCCCGGGAGGGAGACCCAGTACTTC.

This clone was observed a single time. The chain links TRBV19 to TRBJ1-2; 9 nucleotides align to TRBD1. This CDR3 has 14 amino acids. Germline CDR1 reads LNHDA; CDR2 reads SQIVND (reference sequence). The V segment lost 4 bases and the J segment 7 bases; nucleotides outside the gene matches: 7. Written as DNA, the CDR3 is TGTGCCAGTAGTAGACAACAGGGGGCGATTGGCTACACCTTC. Encoded protein: CASSRQQGAIGYTF. The whole variable domain, filled in from reference TRBV19 and TRBJ1-2, reads DGGITQSPKYLFRKEGQNVTLSCEQNLNHDAMYWYRQDPGQGLRLIYYSQIVNDFQKGDIAEGYSVSREKKESFPLTVTSAQKNPTAFYLCASSRQQGAIGYTFGSGTRLTVV.

In this sample, this clone turned up once. The V call is TRBV7-9, the J call TRBJ1-5, with D tentatively TRBD1 (5 bases). With 5 bases removed from V and 2 bases from J, the gap between germline ends came to 13 bases. CDR3 size: 15 residues. Germline CDR1 reads SEHNR; CDR2 reads FQNEAQ (reference sequence). The DNA of the CDR3 is TGTGCCAGCAGCCCTGGGGGGAGAGGCAATCAGCCCCAGCATTTT. Translating gives CASSPGGRGNQPQHF.

The chain links TRBV5-1 to TRBJ2-1; the match to TRBD2 covers 7 bases. The germline CDR1 and CDR2 sequences are SGHRS and YFSETQ. V gave up 5 bases and J gave up 6 bases; unmatched junction bases: 23. The CDR3 is 19 amino acids. CDR3 protein: CASRRLPSGATNPPNEQFF. CDR3 nucleotides: TGCGCCAGCAGAAGACTTCCTAGCGGCGCAACGAATCCCCCCAATGAGCAGTTCTTC.

The chain joins TRBV6-4 to TRBJ2-1, with D possibly TRBD2 on 6 matching bases. This CDR3 comprises 15 residues. V lost 3 bases, J lost 3 bases, and 12 bases lay in between. Germline V gives CDR1 MRHNA, CDR2 SNTAGT. The CDR3 spells CASSEGSGIYNEQFF. DNA of the CDR3: TGTGCCAGCAGTGAAGGTAGCGGAATCTACAATGAGCAGTTCTTC.

The chain is built from TRBV28 and TRBJ2-3; D is unclear. Germline lookup yields CDR1 MDHEN and CDR2 SYDVKM. The length of the CDR3 is 13 residues. The V and J ends lost 6 bases and 1 base respectively, with 8 bases between them. For the CDR3, the DNA is TGTGCCAGCAGATCGGTCGGCACAGATACGCAGTATTTT. Translated, it gives CASRSVGTDTQYF.

The rearrangement uses TRBV10-2 and TRBJ2-1, with 8 bases lining up with TRBD1. V lost 7 bases to trimming and J lost 7 bases; unmatched junction nucleotides: 6. The germline V gene encodes CDR1 WSHSY and CDR2 SAAADI. The CDR3 consists of 13 residues. CDR3 protein: CASTVTGGNEQFF. As DNA, the CDR3 is TGCGCCAGCACGGTAACAGGGGGGAATGAGCAGTTCTTC.

The chain joins TRBV19 to TRBJ2-5, with TRBD2 matching 12 bases. Trimming took 4 bases from V and 4 from J; bases not matched to a gene: 1. The CDR3 is made up of 14 amino acids. The germline V gene encodes CDR1 LNHDA and CDR2 SQIVND (reference sequence). The CDR3 sequence: CASSTSGGVETQYF. The CDR3 nucleotides are TGTGCCAGTAGTACTAGCGGGGGGGTAGAGACCCAGTACTTC.

The CDR3 loop is CASSGGDQPQHF. CDR3 DNA sequence: TGTGCCAGCAGCGGGGGGGATCAGCCCCAGCATTTT. The V call is TRBV9, the J call TRBJ1-5; tentatively, D is TRBD1 (5 bases). The V and J ends lost 3 bases and 5 bases respectively, with 6 bases between them. Germline V gives CDR1 SGDLS, CDR2 YYNGEE. The CDR3 is 12 amino acids.

This clone came up many times. The rearrangement joins TRBV13 to TRBJ2-7; 12 nucleotides agree with TRBD2. CDR1 PRHDT and CDR2 FYEKMQ come from the germline V gene (reference sequence). Trimming removed 4 bases from V and 7 bases from J; junction bases left unmatched: 8. The CDR3 covers 15 residues. CDR3 amino acids: CASSSTGTSGREQYF. The CDR3 region has the DNA TGTGCCAGCAGCTCAACCGGGACTAGCGGGCGGGAGCAGTACTTC.

V is TRBV4-3 and J is TRBJ2-7, with 10 bases that match TRBD1. The CDR3 spans 17 residues. Germline CDR1 LGHNA, CDR2 YSLEER. With V trimmed by 1 base and J by 1 base, 7 bases remained unmatched. CDR3 sequence reads: CASSQAMDRGGSYEQYF. In nucleotides, the CDR3 is TGCGCCAGCAGCCAAGCGATGGACAGGGGGGGTTCCTACGAGCAGTACTTC.

V usage is TRBV27 and J usage is TRBJ2-6, with D tentatively TRBD1 (6 bases). In germline, CDR1 is MNHEY, CDR2 SMNVEV (reference sequence). The V gene lost 4 bases and the J gene lost 0 bases, with 13 bases spanning the gap. This CDR3 comprises 17 residues. The CDR3 DNA follows: TGTGCCAGCAGTTCGTGGCCAGGGGACTCTGGGGCCAACGTCCTGACTTTC. Protein: CASSSWPGDSGANVLTF.

The rearrangement joins TRBV27 to TRBJ1-2; a possible D gene is TRBD1 (5 bases). Germline V gene sequence: CDR1 MNHEY, CDR2 SMNVEV (reference sequence). The CDR3 contains 13 residues. V lost 2 bases and J 7 bases, leaving 11 bases between the germline ends. CDR3 sequence: CASSLGRGGGYTF. The CDR3 DNA reads TGTGCCAGCAGTTTAGGCCGGGGGGGTGGCTACACCTTC.

This chain's CDR3 is CASSEGVAHGQETQYF. The CDR3 DNA follows: TGCGCCAGCAGTGAGGGGGTAGCGCATGGCCAAGAGACCCAGTACTTC. The chain is built from TRBV10-1 and TRBJ2-5; D possibly corresponds to TRBD2 (5 bases). V was pared by 2 bases and J by 1 base, with 14 bases between. The CDR3 spans 16 residues. Germline values: CDR1 WNHNN, CDR2 SYGVQD (reference sequence).

The chain is built from TRBV19 and TRBJ1-1, with D possibly matching TRBD1 (6 bases). Trimming shortened V by 4 bases and J by 5 bases, and 20 bases separated the two germline ends. Germline lookup yields CDR1 LNHDA and CDR2 SQIVND (reference sequence). This CDR3 contains 16 residues. This CDR3 reads CASSTPSTGYGTEAFF. CDR3 in DNA: TGTGCCAGTAGTACCCCCTCCACAGGGTACGGTACTGAAGCTTTCTTT.

Turning to this clone: The sample contains more than one DNA sequence encoding this CDR3. The genes are TRBV18 and TRBJ2-7; TRBD1 agrees at 7 bases. Germline CDR1 KGHSH, CDR2 LQKENI. V shed 4 bases and J 0 bases; nucleotides not matched to a gene: 3. There are 14 residues in the CDR3. The CDR3 DNA reads as TGTGCCAGCTCACGACGGGACAGCTCCTACGAGCAGTACTTC. Translated, it gives CASSRRDSSYEQYF.